The clone carrying this T cell receptor beta chain was seen a single time. Survey-level immunoSEQ sequencing profiled the TCR beta repertoire. The assay was immunoSEQ multiplex PCR, and TCRdb's table has in-frame clones only and misses some. The table shows roughly 68,000 clones, with 93% occurring only once. Per the germline V gene, CDR1 is LGHNA and CDR2 is YNFKEQ. V was cut by 1 base and J by 3 bases, with 15 bases left in between. CDR3 length: 16 residues. This clonotype was obtained from a man aged 40-49 years with rheumatoid arthritis. This rearrangement joins TRBV4-2 to TRBJ1-1; no definite D call. The source material was PBMCs. The CDR3 DNA reads as TGTGCCAGCAGCCAAGTGGAAGGAAGAGAGGACACTGAAGCTTTCTTT. This encodes CASSQVEGREDTEAFF.